A selection of T cell receptor beta chains follows, all from one sample in a study of spatial heterogeneity in lung cancer. TCRdb reprocessed the 5' RACE reads with MiXCR, giving one entry per CDR3 protein. The data show tens of thousands of distinct CDR3 sequences, under 8.5% seen once. The sample consisted of PBMCs, taken at surgery. These receptors were collected from a male donor with early-stage non-small cell lung cancer. The conserved cysteine and the conserved F or W are not part of the CDR3 here. The order of the fields is CDR3 protein, V gene.

CDR3 protein: SARAQGPYEQY
V gene: TRBV20-1

CDR3 protein: ASSWRKLSNYGYT
V gene: TRBV6-5

CDR3 protein: ASSLTGTGGYTDTQY
V gene: TRBV11-1

CDR3 protein: ASSPDRTNTGELF
V gene: TRBV11-1

CDR3 protein: ASSLGGTVEDEQY
V gene: TRBV7-2

CDR3 protein: SVGSPGNSYNEQF
V gene: TRBV29-1

CDR3 protein: ASSSDRWGRIYGYT
V gene: TRBV12-3/TRBV12-4

CDR3 protein: ASSLGDSAYEQY
V gene: TRBV7-9

CDR3 protein: ASRTRTGRQH
V gene: TRBV6-2/TRBV6-3

CDR3 protein: SVEGQGATEAF
V gene: TRBV29-1

CDR3 protein: ASSLPNEQY
V gene: TRBV28

CDR3 protein: AWSVAFNEQF
V gene: TRBV30

CDR3 protein: ATSDPGQGTNEQF
V gene: TRBV24-1

CDR3 protein: ASSQDDRGETQY
V gene: TRBV3-1

CDR3 protein: ASSPPGSRREAF
V gene: TRBV7-9

CDR3 protein: TSSDSSSSNQPQH
V gene: TRBV2

CDR3 protein: ASSLDGQGGNEKLF
V gene: TRBV11-2

CDR3 protein: SEGQANYGYT
V gene: TRBV29-1

CDR3 protein: ASSPGVNRLSFYGYT
V gene: TRBV19

CDR3 protein: ASSLGGFQETQY
V gene: TRBV7-2

CDR3 protein: ASSLGLATYTDTQY
V gene: TRBV5-6

CDR3 protein: ASSLTGRRLEQY
V gene: TRBV5-5

CDR3 protein: SVQKQGSNTEAF
V gene: TRBV29-1

CDR3 protein: ASSLEIARDEQF
V gene: TRBV5-1

CDR3 protein: SAKTSGSIKTQY
V gene: TRBV20-1

CDR3 protein: AWSIDRGNSPLH
V gene: TRBV30

CDR3 protein: ASSLARPKEAF
V gene: TRBV7-9

CDR3 protein: ASSLQGARPNSPLH
V gene: TRBV7-2

CDR3 protein: ASSFASGTPKTEAF
V gene: TRBV7-9

CDR3 protein: ASSSVPDTQY
V gene: TRBV12-3/TRBV12-4

CDR3 protein: ASTTGTALTDTQY
V gene: TRBV2

CDR3 protein: ATTAGESYNEQF
V gene: TRBV24-1

CDR3 protein: ASSYSGLSNQPQH
V gene: TRBV6-2/TRBV6-3

CDR3 protein: ASSDWGRMNQPQH
V gene: TRBV2

CDR3 protein: ASSPFGPNTGELF
V gene: TRBV2

CDR3 protein: ASSKAGTVPREQF
V gene: TRBV12-3/TRBV12-4

CDR3 protein: ASSGTGGIGELF
V gene: TRBV12-3/TRBV12-4

CDR3 protein: GGPAAWPGNTGELF
V gene: TRBV5-1

CDR3 protein: ASSALTSGDEQF
V gene: TRBV10-2

CDR3 protein: ASSLPGHNEQF
V gene: TRBV5-6

CDR3 protein: ASSLAGGQSSTDTQY
V gene: TRBV7-9